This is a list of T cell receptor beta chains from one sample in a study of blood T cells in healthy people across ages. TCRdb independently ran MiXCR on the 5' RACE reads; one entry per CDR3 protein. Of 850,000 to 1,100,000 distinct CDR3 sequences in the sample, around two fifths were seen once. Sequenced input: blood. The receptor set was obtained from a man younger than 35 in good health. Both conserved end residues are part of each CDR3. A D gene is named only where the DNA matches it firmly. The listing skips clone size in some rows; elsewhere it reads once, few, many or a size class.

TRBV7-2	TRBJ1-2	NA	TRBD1	TGTGCCAGCAGCCCGGGACAGCGATTTATTTTCGGTGGCTACACCTTC	CASSPGQRFIFGGYTF
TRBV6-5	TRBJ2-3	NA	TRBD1	TGTGCCAGCATTAGAACCGGGACAGGGAGCACAGATACGCAGTATTTT	CASIRTGTGSTDTQYF
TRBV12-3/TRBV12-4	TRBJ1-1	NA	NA	TGTGCCAGCAGGCAAGGCTTTGGGACTGAAGCTTTCTTT	CASRQGFGTEAFF
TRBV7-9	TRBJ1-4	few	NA	TGTGCCAGCAGCCTATCAGGGGATGGTGAAAAACTGTTTTTT	CASSLSGDGEKLFF
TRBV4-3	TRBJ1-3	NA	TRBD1	TGCGCCAGCAGCCAAGAGGACAGGCGCATCACCTCTGGAAACACCATATATTTT	CASSQEDRRITSGNTIYF
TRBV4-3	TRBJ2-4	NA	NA	TGCGCCAGCAGCCAAGGTATCCAGGGGAGAGACATTCAGTACTTC	CASSQGIQGRDIQYF
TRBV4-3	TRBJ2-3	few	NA	TGCGCCAGCAGCCAAGAGAGGAGCAGAGATACGCAGTATTTT	CASSQERSRDTQYF
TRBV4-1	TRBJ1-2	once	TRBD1	TGCGCCAGCAGCCAAGATGCAGGGGGCCCTAACTATGGCTACACCTTC	CASSQDAGGPNYGYTF
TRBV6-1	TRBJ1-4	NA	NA	TGTGTCAGCAGTGATCTGCCAGGGCCAACTAATGAAAAACTGTTTTTT	CVSSDLPGPTNEKLFF
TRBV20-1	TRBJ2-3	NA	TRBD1	TGCAGTGCTATGGGACCACAGGGGGATACGCAGTATTTT	CSAMGPQGDTQYF
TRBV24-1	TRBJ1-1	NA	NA	TGTGCCACCAGTGACGGGGGAGGACTGGCTTTCTTT	CATSDGGGLAFF
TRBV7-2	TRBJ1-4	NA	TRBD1	TGTGCCAGCAGCCCCATGGGACAGGGAGATGAAAAACTGTTTTTT	CASSPMGQGDEKLFF
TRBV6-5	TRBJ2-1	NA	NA	TGTGCCAGCAGTTACTCGATCAGGCCCACCCATAAGCAGTTCTTC	CASSYSIRPTHKQFF
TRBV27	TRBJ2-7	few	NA	TGTGCCAGCAGTTACCCAGGGACCGCCTCCTACGAGCAGTACTTC	CASSYPGTASYEQYF
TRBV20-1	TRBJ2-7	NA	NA	TGCAGTGCTAGACACCCGGCGGGGACATACTACGAGCAGTACTTC	CSARHPAGTYYEQYF
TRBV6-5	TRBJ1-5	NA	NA	TGTGCCAGCAGGGTGGCGCAGGGCAATCAGCCCCAGCATTTT	CASRVAQGNQPQHF